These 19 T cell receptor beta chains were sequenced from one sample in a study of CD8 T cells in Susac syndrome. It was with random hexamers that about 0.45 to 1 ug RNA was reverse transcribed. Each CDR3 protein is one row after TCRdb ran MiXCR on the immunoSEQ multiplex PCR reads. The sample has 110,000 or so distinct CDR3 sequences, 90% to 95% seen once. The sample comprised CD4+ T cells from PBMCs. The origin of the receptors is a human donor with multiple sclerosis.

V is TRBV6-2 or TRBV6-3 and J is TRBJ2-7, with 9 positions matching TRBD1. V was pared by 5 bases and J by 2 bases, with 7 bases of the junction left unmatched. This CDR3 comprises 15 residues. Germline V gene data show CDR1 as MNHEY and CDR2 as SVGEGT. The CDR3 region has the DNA TGTGCCAGCAGTCGAAACGGGACAGGGACCTACGAGCAGTACTTC. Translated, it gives CASSRNGTGTYEQYF.

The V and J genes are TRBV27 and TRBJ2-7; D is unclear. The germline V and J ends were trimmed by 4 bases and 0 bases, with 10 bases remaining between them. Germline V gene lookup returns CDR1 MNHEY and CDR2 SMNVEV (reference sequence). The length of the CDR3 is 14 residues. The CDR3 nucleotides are TGTGCCAGCAGTTCCTGGACGGACTCCTACGAGCAGTACTTC. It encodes CASSSWTDSYEQYF.

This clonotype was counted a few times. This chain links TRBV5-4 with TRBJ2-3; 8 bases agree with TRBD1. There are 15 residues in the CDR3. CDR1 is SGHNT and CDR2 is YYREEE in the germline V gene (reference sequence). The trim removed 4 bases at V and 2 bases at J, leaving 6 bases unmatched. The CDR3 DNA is TGTGCCAGCAGCCTCGGACAGGGCCCCACAGATACGCAGTATTTT. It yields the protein CASSLGQGPTDTQYF.

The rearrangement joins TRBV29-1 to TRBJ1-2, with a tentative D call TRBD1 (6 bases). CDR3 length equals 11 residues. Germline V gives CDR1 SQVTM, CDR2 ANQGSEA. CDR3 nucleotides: TGCAGTGTCCAGGGGAGGGGCGGCTACACCTTC. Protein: CSVQGRGGYTF.

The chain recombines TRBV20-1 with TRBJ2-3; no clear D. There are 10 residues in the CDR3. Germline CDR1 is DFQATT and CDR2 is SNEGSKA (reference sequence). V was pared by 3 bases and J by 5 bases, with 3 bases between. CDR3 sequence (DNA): TGCAGTGCTAGGATAGATACGCAGTATTTT. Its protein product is CSARIDTQYF.

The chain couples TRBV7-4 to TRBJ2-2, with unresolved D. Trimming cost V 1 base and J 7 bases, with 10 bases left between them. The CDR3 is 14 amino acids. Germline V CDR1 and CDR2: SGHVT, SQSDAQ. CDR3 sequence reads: CASSLGARHGELFF. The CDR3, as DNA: TGTGCCAGCAGCTTAGGAGCTCGCCACGGGGAGCTGTTTTTT.

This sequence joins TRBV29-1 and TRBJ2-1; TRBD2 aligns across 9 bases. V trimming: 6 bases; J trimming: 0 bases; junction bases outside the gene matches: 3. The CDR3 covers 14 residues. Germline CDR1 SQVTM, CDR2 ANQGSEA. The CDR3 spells CSVLAGSSYNEQFF. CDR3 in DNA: TGCAGCGTGCTAGCGGGGAGCTCCTACAATGAGCAGTTCTTC.

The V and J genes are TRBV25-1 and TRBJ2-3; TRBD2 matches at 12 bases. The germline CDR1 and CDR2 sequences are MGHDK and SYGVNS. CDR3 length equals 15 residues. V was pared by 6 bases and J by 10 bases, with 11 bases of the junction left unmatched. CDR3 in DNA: TGTGCCAGCAGGGAAACTAGCGGGGGGCCCCAGCCGCAGTATTTT. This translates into CASRETSGGPQPQYF. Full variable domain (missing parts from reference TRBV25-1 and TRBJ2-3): EADIYQTPRYLVIGTGKKITLECSQTMGHDKMYWYQQDPGMELHLIHYSYGVNSTEKGDLSSESTVSRIRTEHFPLTLESARPSHTSQYLCASRETSGGPQPQYFGPGTRLTVL.

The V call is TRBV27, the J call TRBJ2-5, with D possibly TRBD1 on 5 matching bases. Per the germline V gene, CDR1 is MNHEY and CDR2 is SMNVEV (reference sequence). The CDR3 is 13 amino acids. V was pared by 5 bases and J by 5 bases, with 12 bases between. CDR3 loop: CASSPQGRETQYF. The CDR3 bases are TGTGCCAGCAGTCCTCAGGGAAGGGAGACCCAGTACTTC.

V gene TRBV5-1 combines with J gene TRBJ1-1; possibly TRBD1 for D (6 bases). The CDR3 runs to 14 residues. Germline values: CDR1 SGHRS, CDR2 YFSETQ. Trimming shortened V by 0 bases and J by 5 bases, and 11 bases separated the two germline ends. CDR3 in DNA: TGCGCCAGCAGCTTGGACAGGGCAAGAACTGAAGCTTTCTTT. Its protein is CASSLDRARTEAFF.

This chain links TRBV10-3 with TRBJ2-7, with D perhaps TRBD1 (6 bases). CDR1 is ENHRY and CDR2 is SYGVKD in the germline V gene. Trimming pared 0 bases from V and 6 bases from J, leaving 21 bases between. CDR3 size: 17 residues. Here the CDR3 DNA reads TGTGCCATCAGTGAGTCGCTAGGGTGGGACACCCCTGGCGAGCAGTACTTC. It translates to CAISESLGWDTPGEQYF.

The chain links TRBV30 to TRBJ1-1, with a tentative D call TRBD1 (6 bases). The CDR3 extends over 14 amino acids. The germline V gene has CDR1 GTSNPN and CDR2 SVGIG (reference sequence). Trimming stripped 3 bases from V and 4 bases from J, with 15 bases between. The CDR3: CAWSDNRVGTEAFF. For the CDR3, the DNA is TGTGCCTGGAGCGATAACAGGGTTGGCACTGAAGCTTTCTTT.

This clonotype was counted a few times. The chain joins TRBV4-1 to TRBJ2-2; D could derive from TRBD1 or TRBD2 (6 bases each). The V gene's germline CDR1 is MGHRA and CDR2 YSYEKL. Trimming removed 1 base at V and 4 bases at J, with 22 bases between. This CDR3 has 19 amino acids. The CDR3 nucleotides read TGCGCCAGCAGCCAAGGCCCCTCGGGGGCAGGTCGCAGCACCGGGGAGCTGTTTTTT. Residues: CASSQGPSGAGRSTGELFF.

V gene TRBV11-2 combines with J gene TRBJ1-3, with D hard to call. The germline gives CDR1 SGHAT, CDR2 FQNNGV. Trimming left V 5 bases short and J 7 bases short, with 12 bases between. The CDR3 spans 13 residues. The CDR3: CASSLLEANTIYF. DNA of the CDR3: TGTGCCAGCAGCCTTTTAGAAGCGAACACCATATATTTT.

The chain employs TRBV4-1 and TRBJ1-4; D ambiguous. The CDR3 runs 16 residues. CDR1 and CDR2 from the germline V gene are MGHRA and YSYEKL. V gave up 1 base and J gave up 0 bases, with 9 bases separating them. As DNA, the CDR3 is TGCGCCAGCAGCCAAGGGACGGTTGCAACTAATGAAAAACTGTTTTTT. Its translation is CASSQGTVATNEKLFF.

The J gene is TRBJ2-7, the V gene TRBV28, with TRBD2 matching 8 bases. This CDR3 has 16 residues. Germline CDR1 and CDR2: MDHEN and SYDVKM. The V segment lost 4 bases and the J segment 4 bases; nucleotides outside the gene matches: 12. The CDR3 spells CASSSPQRGLGYEQYF. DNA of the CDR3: TGTGCCAGCAGTTCCCCCCAGCGGGGGCTTGGGTACGAGCAGTACTTC.

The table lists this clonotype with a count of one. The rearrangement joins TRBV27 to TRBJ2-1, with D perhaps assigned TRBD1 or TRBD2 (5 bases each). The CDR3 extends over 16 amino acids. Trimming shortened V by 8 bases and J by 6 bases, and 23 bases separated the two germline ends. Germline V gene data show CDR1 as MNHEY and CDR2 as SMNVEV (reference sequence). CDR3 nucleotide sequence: TGTGCCAGCGCTCTCCGTGGGTGGGGACGGGGCAATGAGCAGTTCTTC. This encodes CASALRGWGRGNEQFF.

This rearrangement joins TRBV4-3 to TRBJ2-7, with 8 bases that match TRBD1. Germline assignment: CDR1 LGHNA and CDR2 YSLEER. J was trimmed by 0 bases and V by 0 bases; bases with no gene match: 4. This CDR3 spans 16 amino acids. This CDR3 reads CASSQEDRGASYEQYF. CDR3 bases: TGCGCCAGCAGCCAAGAAGACAGGGGTGCCTCCTACGAGCAGTACTTC.

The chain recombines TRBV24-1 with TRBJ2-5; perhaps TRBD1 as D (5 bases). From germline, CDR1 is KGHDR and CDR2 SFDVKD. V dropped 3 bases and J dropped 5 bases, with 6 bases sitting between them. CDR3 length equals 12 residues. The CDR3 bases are TGTGCCACCAGTGATCCAGGGGAGACCCAGTACTTC. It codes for CATSDPGETQYF.